This TCR beta chain was sequenced during a study of shared clonotypes between healthy human individuals. General study findings and limits: Expectations were that clonotype sharing among donors would be affected by sequencing depth.

With regard to this clone: Antigen: not known.

All donors were healthy HIV-negative adults lacking recent acute infections or vaccinations. In unsorted samples, genomic DNA was obtained using roughly 90 million PBMCs. Template amounts of roughly 300 ng DNA, about 30,000 T cell genomes, were employed in unsorted PBMC replicate PCRs. Measured with immunoSEQ multiplex PCR; TCRdb has only the in-frame clones, and not every one. Among more than 450,000 clones listed, around 79% were seen once. The germline V gene encodes CDR1 SGDLS and CDR2 YYNGEE. This CDR3 contains 16 residues. Unmatched junction bases numbered 11, after V lost 4 bases and J lost 3 bases.

This receptor was taken from a middle-aged woman in good health. Some clones in this sample may be carry-over from other donors' samples. The material sequenced was PBMCs. This chain links TRBV9 with TRBJ2-5; 8 bases are a match to TRBD2. The CDR3 bases are TGTGCCAGCAGCCCCGGCGGAGCGGGAGAAGAAGAGACCCAGTACTTC. Translation: CASSPGGAGEEETQYF. Together with reference TRBV9 and TRBJ2-5, the CDR3 gives the full variable domain: DSGVTQTPKHLITATGQRVTLRCSPRSGDLSVYWYQQSLDQGLQFLIQYYNGEERAKGNILERFSAQQFPDLHSELNLSSLELGDSALYFCASSPGGAGEEETQYFGPGTRLLVL.